This T cell receptor beta chain derives from a study of T cell repertoires in cytomegalovirus infection. About the study: Researchers turned to recently identified HLA-C-restricted CMV epitopes as well as well-studied HLA-B-restricted ones. CMV infection together with matching HLA type was indicated by public TCR beta signatures. General observations from the study: What dominated the ex vivo response were HLA-C-restricted CMV-specific TCR beta clonotypes.

Germline CDR1 and CDR2: SGHTA and FQGNSA. Trimming removed 1 base from V and 4 bases from J, with 7 bases in between. This CDR3 contains 14 residues. Each CDR3 protein gets one entry after TCRdb re-called the reads with MiXCR. This sample has around 540,000 distinct CDR3 sequences; about 33% occur once, and the top ten carry about a sixth. Many counts were recorded for this clonotype. Its target is not known. The sequence came from a human donor in good health (CMV status not recorded). Some clones in this sample may be carry-over from other donors' samples. This chain connects TRBV7-2 to TRBJ2-2; D uncertain. The sequencing here drew on cultured PBMCs, taken from culture after CMV antigen stimulation. The DNA for the CDR3 is TGTGCCAGCAGCTTAGTGGTAGGCACCGGGGAGCTGTTTTTT. Translating it yields CASSLVVGTGELFF.